This is a list of T cell receptor beta chains from one sample in a study of cytomegalovirus exposure and HLA in healthy donors. Produced via immunoSEQ multiplex PCR; TCRdb's table is partial and in-frame only. This table lists some 130,000 clones. The sequencing sample was made of PBMCs. These receptors originate from a woman aged 40 to 55 in good health and CMV-seropositive. Both conserved end residues are part of each CDR3. Fields, in order: V gene, J gene, D gene, CDR3 DNA, CDR3 protein. The D gene is left open where the match is weak.

>TRBV6-5|TRBJ1-2|.
TGTGCCAGCAGCCGCGGGACTCCAGATGGCTACACCTTC
CASSRGTPDGYTF
>TRBV6-5|TRBJ2-1|.
TGTGCCAGCAGTACCCTACAGGGCACTGAGCAGTTCTTC
CASSTLQGTEQFF
>TRBV19|TRBJ1-1|TRBD1
TGTGCCGCAAAGCCCGGGACAGGGAGCGGCACTGAAGCTTTCTTT
CAAKPGTGSGTEAFF
>TRBV19|TRBJ2-1|TRBD2
TGTGCCAGTAGTACCCATCCTAGCGGGGGCTACAATGAGCAGTTCTTC
CASSTHPSGGYNEQFF
>TRBV28|TRBJ2-7|TRBD2
TGTGCCAGCGGCGAGGCGGGAGTAAGCGAGCAGTACTTC
CASGEAGVSEQYF
>TRBV11-2|TRBJ2-7|.
TGTGCCAGCAGCTTAACTGCCGAGCAGTACTTC
CASSLTAEQYF
>TRBV19|TRBJ2-5|.
TGTGCCAGTAGTACATTTGAGAGGGAGACCCAGTACTTC
CASSTFERETQYF
>TRBV5-6|TRBJ2-3|TRBD2
TGTGCCAGCAGCCGACGAGCGGGAACGATAACAGATACGCAGTATTTT
CASSRRAGTITDTQYF
>TRBV2|TRBJ2-7|TRBD2
TGTGCCAGCAGTGACAGCGGGGATTCCTGGGAGCAGTACTTC
CASSDSGDSWEQYF
>TRBV30|TRBJ1-5|.
TGTGCCTGGAACAAAGGGGGAAGCAATCAGCCCCAGCATTTT
CAWNKGGSNQPQHF
>TRBV29-1|TRBJ2-5|TRBD1
TGCAGCGTTGAAGAAACACGGACAGGGGCCAGGACCCAGTACTTC
CSVEETRTGARTQYF
>TRBV5-1|TRBJ1-2|.
TGCGCCAGCAGCTCGTCGGGGTCACACTATGGCTACACCTTC
CASSSSGSHYGYTF
>TRBV11-1|TRBJ2-7|.
TGTGCCAGCAGCCCGGCGAGAGGAATCTCCGAGCAGTACTTC
CASSPARGISEQYF
>TRBV27|TRBJ2-7|.
TGTGCCAGCAGTTCCCACGGGACTGGATCCTACGAGCAGTACTTC
CASSSHGTGSYEQYF
>TRBV27|TRBJ2-1|TRBD2
TGTGCCAGCAGTCCGGGACTAGCGGGAGTTCTTGGTGAGCAGTTCTTC
CASSPGLAGVLGEQFF
>TRBV30|TRBJ2-1|.
TGTGCCTGGAGTGTACTCGGGACCTACAATGAGCAGTTCTTC
CAWSVLGTYNEQFF
>TRBV28|TRBJ2-7|.
TGTGCCAGCAGTGTGGCAGGGGATTCCTACGAGCAGTACTTC
CASSVAGDSYEQYF
>TRBV5-1|TRBJ1-3|.
TGCGCCAGCAGCTTGGTCGCCTCTACGAGAAACACCATATATTTT
CASSLVASTRNTIYF
>TRBV28|TRBJ1-1|TRBD1
TGTGCCAGCAGTCCCCCGGGAGGGGGCGTAACTGAAGCTTTCTTT
CASSPPGGGVTEAFF
>TRBV11-3|TRBJ2-3|.
TGTGCCAGCAGCTCCCTAGGGGGAGACACAGATACGCAGTATTTT
CASSSLGGDTDTQYF
>TRBV15|TRBJ2-7|TRBD2
TGTGCCACCAGCGGTTCTAGCGGGAGTGAAGTCGAGCAGTACTTC
CATSGSSGSEVEQYF
>TRBV27|TRBJ2-7|.
TGTGCCAGCAGCCCTAACCTAAACTACGAGCAGTACTTC
CASSPNLNYEQYF
>TRBV7-3|TRBJ2-7|TRBD2
TGTGCCAGCAGCTTAACAGCGGGACCTGGGTACGAGCAGTACTTC
CASSLTAGPGYEQYF
>TRBV4-3|TRBJ2-7|TRBD2
TGCGCCAGCAGCCAAGATCACGCTAGCGGTCCCTACGAGCAGTACTTC
CASSQDHASGPYEQYF
>TRBV15|TRBJ2-5|.
TGTGCCACCAGCAGCGCCAATTTTGGGCACCAAGAGACCCAGTACTTC
CATSSANFGHQETQYF
>TRBV7-8|TRBJ2-6|TRBD2
TGTGCCAGCAGCTACCTAGGGGTAGCGGGAGTACCTGGGGCCAACGTCCTGACTTTC
CASSYLGVAGVPGANVLTF